One and the same sample provided the 16 T cell receptor beta chains below, sequenced in a study of identical twins (TCRdb year 2016). Library creation used 5' RACE. Sequencing used an Illumina HiSeq 2000. TCRdb reran the public reads through fastp at Q25 and MiXCR, keeping productive beta chains. Rows matching on CDR3 protein sequence are summarized as one entry with the most common DNA and genes. In all, the sample holds about 240,000 distinct CDR3 sequences, and 10% of those were seen once. The top ten hold approximately 11% of the sample. The material sequenced was memory T cells sorted from blood. What this sample's cell subset or site label stands for: CD45RO+ enriched T cells. The receptor set was obtained from a man aged 45 to 65 in good health.

The rearrangement uses TRBV27 and TRBJ2-7; no firm D call. The CDR3 extends over 13 amino acids. With 3 bases removed from V and 3 bases from J, the gap between germline ends came to 9 bases. Germline V gene lookup returns CDR1 MNHEY and CDR2 SMNVEV (reference sequence). The DNA for the CDR3 is TGTGCCAGCAGTTTCTCTCGCCACTACGAGCAGTACTTC. This translates into CASSFSRHYEQYF.

The gene calls are TRBV12-3 or TRBV12-4 and TRBJ2-1; tentatively, D is TRBD1 or TRBD2 (5 bases each). This CDR3 spans 12 amino acids. The ends were cut back, 10 bases at V and 10 bases at J, with 17 bases in the middle. CDR3 protein: CATKTSGTEQFF. CDR3 DNA: TGTGCCACCAAAACATCCGGGACGGAGCAGTTCTTC.

This clonotype was seen at least ten times. V and J are TRBV6-4 and TRBJ2-2; 10 bases are a match to TRBD1. The CDR3 is 16 amino acids. V lost 3 bases and J lost 6; bases outside the gene matches: 7. In germline, CDR1 is MRHNA, CDR2 SNTAGT. CDR3 coding DNA: TGTGCCAGCAGTGATTCAGCCGACAGGGGGCCCGGGGAGCTGTTTTTT. Its protein product is CASSDSADRGPGELFF.

This clonotype was counted a few times. Here the CDR3 reads CASNNPDRAHYGYTF. The CDR3 nucleotides read TGTGCCAGCAACAATCCTGACAGGGCTCACTATGGCTACACCTTC. The genes are TRBV6-1 and TRBJ1-2, with 7 bases matching TRBD1. J lost 3 bases, V lost 7 bases, and 11 bases had no gene match. From germline, CDR1 is MNHNS and CDR2 SASEGT. The CDR3 loop spans 15 amino acids.

This clonotype was seen a few times. The chain has TRBV28 and TRBJ2-7, with 7 bases identical to TRBD1. J was trimmed by 4 bases and V by 6 bases; bases with no gene match: 6. The CDR3 contains 13 residues. Germline V gives CDR1 MDHEN, CDR2 SYDVKM. For the CDR3, the DNA is TGTGCCAGCAGCCGACAGGGTAGATACGAGCAGTACTTC. Protein product: CASSRQGRYEQYF.

The chain combines TRBV7-9 with TRBJ1-5, with 8 positions matching TRBD1. From germline, CDR1 is SEHNR and CDR2 FQNEAQ (reference sequence). The CDR3 is 14 amino acids. V dropped 6 bases and J dropped 5; count of bases not matched to a gene: 6. The CDR3, as DNA: TGTGCCAGCAGTCAGGACAGGGTTGATCAGCCCCAGCATTTT. Translated: CASSQDRVDQPQHF.

This clonotype was counted ten times or more. The chain joins TRBV15 to TRBJ1-5; D uncertain. From germline, CDR1 is LNHNV and CDR2 YYDKDF (reference sequence). Trimming removed 1 base at V and 5 bases at J, with 6 bases between. The CDR3 runs to 13 residues. CDR3 sequence reads: CATSRAVDQPQHF. The CDR3 DNA reads TGTGCCACCAGCAGAGCCGTCGATCAGCCCCAGCATTTT.

This clonotype was counted at least ten times. A junction end diverges from the germline sequence, so it may reflect a read error. The chain's CDR3 is CASSLAGNQPQHF. The CDR3 DNA follows: TGTGCCAGCAGCTTAGCGGGCAATCAGCCCCAGCATTTT. The genes are TRBV12-3 or TRBV12-4 and TRBJ1-5, with D unclear. This CDR3 spans 13 amino acids.

This clonotype was recorded at least ten times. V gene TRBV12-3 or TRBV12-4 combines with J gene TRBJ2-1; D unresolved. This CDR3 comprises 14 residues. The V and J ends lost 6 bases and 5 bases respectively, with 14 bases between them. CDR3 in amino acids: CASRGYPLHNEQFF. The CDR3, as DNA: TGTGCCAGCAGGGGGTATCCCCTTCACAATGAGCAGTTCTTC.

This clonotype came up a few times. The chain couples TRBV20-1 to TRBJ1-5, with D possibly being TRBD1 (6 bases). V lost 5 bases and J 9 bases, leaving 20 bases between the germline ends. Germline lookup yields CDR1 DFQATT and CDR2 SNEGSKA (reference sequence). The CDR3 runs 14 residues. CDR3 nucleotide sequence: TGCAGTGCTCTCCTGGCGGGGGGCGGGATGCCCCAGCATTTT. Translating gives CSALLAGGGMPQHF.

This clonotype was counted between two and nine times. This rearrangement joins TRBV10-3 to TRBJ1-5, with a weak D call TRBD1 (6 bases). V was shortened by 3 bases and J by 3 bases, with 12 bases between the two germline ends. Germline V gene lookup returns CDR1 ENHRY and CDR2 SYGVKD. The CDR3 runs to 15 residues. The CDR3 sequence: CAISEDRTINQPQHF. In nucleotides, the CDR3 is TGTGCCATCAGTGAAGACAGGACTATCAATCAGCCCCAGCATTTT.

V is TRBV20-1 and J is TRBJ2-1; 13 nucleotides match TRBD2. Trimming at V came to 5 bases and at J to 6 bases, leaving 4 bases not matched to a gene. Germline V gene lookup returns CDR1 DFQATT and CDR2 SNEGSKA (reference sequence). This CDR3 region has 14 residues. The CDR3 DNA follows: TGCAGTGCTCGGGGACTAGCGGGGTCCAATGAGCAGTTCTTC. Protein product: CSARGLAGSNEQFF.

This clonotype was observed many times. The V call is TRBV5-1, the J call TRBJ2-7, with 8 bases that match TRBD1. Unmatched junction bases numbered 5, after V lost 3 bases and J lost 3 bases. The CDR3 sequence is 14 residues long. In germline, CDR1 is SGHRS, CDR2 YFSETQ. The CDR3: CASSSGQGRYEQYF. CDR3 nucleotide sequence: TGCGCCAGCAGCTCCGGACAGGGCCGCTACGAGCAGTACTTC.

This clonotype appeared a few times. The chain joins TRBV5-1 to TRBJ1-1; 7 bases align to TRBD1. The CDR3 runs to 17 residues. The junction had 12 bases not matched to a gene; V was cut back by 4 bases and J by 0 bases. The V gene's germline CDR1 is SGHRS and CDR2 YFSETQ. CDR3 coding DNA: TGCGCCAGCAGCCCTAGAATCTGGACAGGAATGAACACTGAAGCTTTCTTT. Protein: CASSPRIWTGMNTEAFF.

This clonotype turned up a few times. The chain combines TRBV30 with TRBJ1-6; the D is unclear. CDR1 and CDR2 (germline): GTSNPN, SVGIG (reference sequence). Trimming shortened V by 4 bases and J by 7 bases, and 8 bases separated the two germline ends. The length of the CDR3 is 12 residues. CDR3 protein: CAWTNRNSPLHF. Here the CDR3 DNA reads TGTGCCTGGACCAACAGAAATTCACCCCTCCACTTT.

This clonotype was detected only a few times. The chain recombines TRBV9 with TRBJ2-2; the D gene is possibly TRBD2 (5 bases). From germline, CDR1 is SGDLS and CDR2 YYNGEE. The germline V and J ends were trimmed by 0 bases and 6 bases, with 12 bases remaining between them. The CDR3 covers 15 residues. The CDR3 protein is CASSVAGVGAGELFF. As DNA, the CDR3 is TGTGCCAGCAGCGTAGCTGGCGTCGGGGCCGGGGAGCTGTTTTTT.